The rows below give T cell receptor beta chains drawn from one sample of a study of graft-versus-host responses after intestinal transplantation. Data came from immunoSEQ multiplex PCR; TCRdb stores just in-frame clones and leaves some out. Among about 9,500 clones listed, 25% to 30% were seen once. Sequenced material: alloreactive CD4+ T cells from a mixed lymphocyte reaction culture, taken before intestinal transplant. The source of these receptors is a human patient who received an intestinal transplant. The CDR3 runs from the conserved cysteine through the conserved F or W. The D gene is left open where the match is weak. The size entry is marked missing in some rows and otherwise reads once, few, many or a size class.

D gene: TRBD1
V gene: TRBV9
J gene: TRBJ2-7
clone size: -
CDR3 protein: CASSAGTGFGEQYF
CDR3 DNA: TGTGCCAGCAGCGCCGGGACAGGGTTCGGCGAGCAGTACTTC

D gene: -
V gene: TRBV19
J gene: TRBJ2-7
clone size: -
CDR3 protein: CASSIAVSEYEQYF
CDR3 DNA: TGTGCCAGTAGTATCGCGGTGAGCGAGTACGAGCAGTACTTC

D gene: -
V gene: TRBV11-2
J gene: TRBJ1-1
clone size: -
CDR3 protein: CASSSLRMRNTEAFF
CDR3 DNA: TGTGCCAGCAGCTCATTAAGGATGAGGAACACTGAAGCTTTCTTT

D gene: TRBD2
V gene: TRBV13
J gene: TRBJ2-1
clone size: few
CDR3 protein: CASSASGIPSYNEQFF
CDR3 DNA: TGTGCCAGCAGTGCTAGCGGGATCCCCTCCTACAATGAGCAGTTCTTC

D gene: -
V gene: TRBV6-5
J gene: TRBJ2-7
clone size: few
CDR3 protein: CASSLSGYEQYF
CDR3 DNA: TGTGCCAGCAGTTTATCGGGGTACGAGCAGTACTTC

D gene: -
V gene: TRBV7-6
J gene: TRBJ2-7
clone size: -
CDR3 protein: CASSTSDSSYEQYF
CDR3 DNA: TGTGCCAGCAGCACCTCAGACAGCTCCTACGAGCAGTACTTC

D gene: -
V gene: TRBV5-1
J gene: TRBJ2-3
clone size: -
CDR3 protein: CASSPGPSGGTDTQYF
CDR3 DNA: TGCGCCAGCAGCCCGGGGCCGTCGGGGGGCACAGATACGCAGTATTTT

D gene: -
V gene: TRBV6-5
J gene: TRBJ2-7
clone size: medium-sized
CDR3 protein: CASSYSVGALSYEQYF
CDR3 DNA: TGTGCCAGCAGTTACTCGGTGGGAGCCCTCTCCTACGAGCAGTACTTC

D gene: TRBD2
V gene: TRBV19
J gene: TRBJ2-1
clone size: few
CDR3 protein: CASSALAGVANEQFF
CDR3 DNA: TGTGCCAGTAGTGCACTAGCGGGAGTGGCCAATGAGCAGTTCTTC

D gene: -
V gene: TRBV6-5
J gene: TRBJ1-2
clone size: -
CDR3 protein: CASSYTGFDGYTF
CDR3 DNA: TGTGCCAGCAGTTACACGGGGTTTGATGGCTACACCTTC

D gene: -
V gene: TRBV30
J gene: TRBJ1-2
clone size: -
CDR3 protein: CAWDSSNYGYTF
CDR3 DNA: TGTGCCTGGGACAGCAGTAACTATGGCTACACCTTC

D gene: -
V gene: TRBV27
J gene: TRBJ1-3
clone size: medium-sized
CDR3 protein: CASGVHSGNTIYF
CDR3 DNA: TGTGCCAGCGGGGTCCACTCTGGAAACACCATATATTTT

D gene: -
V gene: TRBV7-9
J gene: TRBJ2-1
clone size: medium-sized
CDR3 protein: CASSLVGALPNEQFF
CDR3 DNA: TGTGCCAGCAGCTTAGTAGGCGCGCTACCTAATGAGCAGTTCTTC

D gene: TRBD1
V gene: TRBV29-1
J gene: TRBJ2-7
clone size: -
CDR3 protein: CSAAQGVGYEQYF
CDR3 DNA: TGCAGCGCTGCTCAGGGGGTTGGCTACGAGCAGTACTTC

D gene: -
V gene: TRBV27
J gene: TRBJ2-1
clone size: -
CDR3 protein: CASSWGVWYNEQFF
CDR3 DNA: TGTGCCAGCAGTTGGGGAGTTTGGTACAATGAGCAGTTCTTC

D gene: -
V gene: TRBV6-5
J gene: TRBJ2-5
clone size: medium-sized
CDR3 protein: CASSYSSGETQYF
CDR3 DNA: TGTGCCAGCAGTTACTCGTCGGGGGAGACCCAGTACTTC

D gene: TRBD1
V gene: TRBV7-9
J gene: TRBJ1-2
clone size: -
CDR3 protein: CASSSNQGGAYGYTF
CDR3 DNA: TGTGCCAGCAGTTCGAACCAAGGGGGCGCCTATGGCTACACCTTC

D gene: -
V gene: TRBV28
J gene: TRBJ2-7
clone size: -
CDR3 protein: CASHISRAGPGEQYF
CDR3 DNA: TGTGCCAGCCACATTTCGAGGGCGGGGCCCGGCGAGCAGTACTTC

D gene: -
V gene: TRBV9
J gene: TRBJ2-7
clone size: few
CDR3 protein: CASSQDFGVSYEQYF
CDR3 DNA: TGTGCCAGCAGCCAAGATTTCGGGGTCTCCTACGAGCAGTACTTC

D gene: TRBD1
V gene: TRBV27
J gene: TRBJ2-7
clone size: -
CDR3 protein: CASSLRDSWGYEQYF
CDR3 DNA: TGTGCCAGCAGTCTCCGGGACAGTTGGGGCTACGAGCAGTACTTC

D gene: TRBD1
V gene: TRBV23-1
J gene: TRBJ1-1
clone size: few
CDR3 protein: CASTLEGAVTEAFF
CDR3 DNA: TGCGCCAGCACCCTGGAGGGGGCGGTAACTGAAGCTTTCTTT

D gene: TRBD2
V gene: TRBV13
J gene: TRBJ2-7
clone size: medium-sized
CDR3 protein: CASSLSSGSPGEQYF
CDR3 DNA: TGTGCCAGCAGCTTAAGTAGCGGGAGTCCTGGGGAGCAGTACTTC

D gene: TRBD1
V gene: TRBV18
J gene: TRBJ2-5
clone size: medium-sized
CDR3 protein: CASSPRDREQETQYF
CDR3 DNA: TGTGCCAGCTCACCACGGGACAGGGAACAAGAGACCCAGTACTTC

D gene: -
V gene: TRBV6-5
J gene: TRBJ1-1
clone size: few
CDR3 protein: CASSYSRGNTEAFF
CDR3 DNA: TGTGCCAGCAGTTACTCGAGGGGGAACACTGAAGCTTTCTTT

D gene: TRBD1
V gene: TRBV19
J gene: TRBJ2-1
clone size: large
CDR3 protein: CASTRTGWDEQFF
CDR3 DNA: TGTGCCAGTACCAGGACAGGCTGGGATGAGCAGTTCTTC

D gene: -
V gene: TRBV18
J gene: TRBJ2-5
clone size: -
CDR3 protein: CASSPRSGGGRETQYF
CDR3 DNA: TGTGCCAGCTCACCAAGGAGCGGAGGGGGGAGAGAGACCCAGTACTTC

D gene: -
V gene: TRBV2
J gene: TRBJ2-7
clone size: -
CDR3 protein: CASSPTGAYEQYF
CDR3 DNA: TGTGCCAGCAGTCCCACGGGGGCCTACGAGCAGTACTTC

D gene: TRBD1
V gene: TRBV9
J gene: TRBJ1-5
clone size: few
CDR3 protein: CASSPTGTGNQPQHF
CDR3 DNA: TGTGCCAGCAGCCCCACCGGGACAGGGAACCAGCCCCAGCATTTT

D gene: -
V gene: TRBV27
J gene: TRBJ1-2
clone size: few
CDR3 protein: CASVWQRDGYTF
CDR3 DNA: TGTGCCAGCGTGTGGCAACGAGATGGCTACACCTTC

D gene: -
V gene: TRBV19
J gene: TRBJ1-4
clone size: large
CDR3 protein: CASSPLGQGMDEKLFF
CDR3 DNA: TGTGCCAGTAGTCCCCTTGGTCAGGGAATGGATGAAAAACTGTTTTTT

D gene: -
V gene: TRBV10-2
J gene: TRBJ1-3
clone size: few
CDR3 protein: CASSVWDPPSSGNTIYF
CDR3 DNA: TGCGCCAGCAGTGTTTGGGATCCCCCAAGCTCTGGAAACACCATATATTTT

D gene: TRBD2
V gene: TRBV11-1
J gene: TRBJ2-1
clone size: -
CDR3 protein: CASSPTSGVEQFF
CDR3 DNA: TGTGCCAGCAGCCCGACTAGCGGGGTTGAGCAGTTCTTC

D gene: TRBD2
V gene: TRBV27
J gene: TRBJ2-7
clone size: few
CDR3 protein: CASSLIAGRYEQYF
CDR3 DNA: TGTGCCAGCAGTTTGATAGCGGGGCGGTACGAGCAGTACTTC

D gene: -
V gene: TRBV7-9
J gene: TRBJ2-7
clone size: -
CDR3 protein: CASSPGGDSPPLYEQYF
CDR3 DNA: TGTGCCAGCAGCCCCGGAGGGGACAGCCCTCCCCTCTACGAGCAGTACTTC

D gene: -
V gene: TRBV7-9
J gene: TRBJ2-7
clone size: -
CDR3 protein: CASSLGDLEQYF
CDR3 DNA: TGTGCCAGCAGCTTAGGAGACCTTGAGCAGTACTTC

D gene: TRBD2
V gene: TRBV5-4
J gene: TRBJ2-7
clone size: medium-sized
CDR3 protein: CASSSTSGSSLEQYF
CDR3 DNA: TGTGCCAGCAGCTCGACTAGCGGGAGTTCCCTCGAGCAGTACTTC

D gene: TRBD1
V gene: TRBV27
J gene: TRBJ1-1
clone size: -
CDR3 protein: CASSSTGGGTEAFF
CDR3 DNA: TGTGCCAGCAGTTCCACAGGGGGGGGAACTGAAGCTTTCTTT

D gene: TRBD2
V gene: TRBV5-8
J gene: TRBJ2-7
clone size: few
CDR3 protein: CASSQESPWASGSYEQYF
CDR3 DNA: TGTGCCAGCAGCCAAGAATCTCCTTGGGCTAGCGGGAGTTACGAGCAGTACTTC

D gene: -
V gene: TRBV9
J gene: TRBJ2-3
clone size: -
CDR3 protein: CASSAEGRVTDTQYF
CDR3 DNA: TGTGCCAGCAGCGCCGAGGGCAGGGTCACAGATACGCAGTATTTT

D gene: TRBD2
V gene: TRBV4-1
J gene: TRBJ2-7
clone size: -
CDR3 protein: CASSQAAGISGAYEQYF
CDR3 DNA: TGCGCCAGCAGCCAAGCTGCAGGGATTAGCGGGGCCTACGAGCAGTACTTC

D gene: TRBD2
V gene: TRBV7-2
J gene: TRBJ2-7
clone size: -
CDR3 protein: CASSLGGGRAYEQYF
CDR3 DNA: TGTGCCAGCAGCTTAGGGGGCGGGAGGGCCTACGAGCAGTACTTC

D gene: TRBD2
V gene: TRBV28
J gene: TRBJ2-7
clone size: -
CDR3 protein: CASRTSGIYEQYF
CDR3 DNA: TGTGCCAGCAGGACTAGCGGGATTTACGAGCAGTACTTC

D gene: -
V gene: TRBV4-1
J gene: TRBJ2-1
clone size: -
CDR3 protein: CASSQAAWEQFF
CDR3 DNA: TGCGCCAGCAGCCAAGCTGCCTGGGAGCAGTTCTTC

D gene: -
V gene: TRBV15
J gene: TRBJ2-2
clone size: -
CDR3 protein: CATSRARDTGELFF
CDR3 DNA: TGTGCCACCAGCAGAGCGAGGGACACCGGGGAGCTGTTTTTT

D gene: -
V gene: TRBV7-9
J gene: TRBJ2-3
clone size: few
CDR3 protein: CASSFEGTDTQYF
CDR3 DNA: TGTGCCAGCAGCTTCGAAGGCACAGATACGCAGTATTTT

D gene: TRBD1
V gene: TRBV6-5
J gene: TRBJ2-5
clone size: few
CDR3 protein: CASSLPTGSPETQYF
CDR3 DNA: TGTGCCAGCAGTCTCCCGACAGGGTCCCCAGAGACCCAGTACTTC

D gene: -
V gene: TRBV4-1
J gene: TRBJ2-7
clone size: -
CDR3 protein: CASSQDGNGYEQYF
CDR3 DNA: TGCGCCAGCAGCCAAGACGGCAACGGCTACGAGCAGTACTTC

D gene: -
V gene: TRBV19
J gene: TRBJ2-3
clone size: medium-sized
CDR3 protein: CASSYADTQYF
CDR3 DNA: TGTGCCAGTAGCTACGCAGATACGCAGTATTTT

D gene: -
V gene: TRBV11-1
J gene: TRBJ2-7
clone size: medium-sized
CDR3 protein: CASSFSGGSNEQYF
CDR3 DNA: TGTGCCAGCAGCTTCTCTGGAGGGAGTAACGAGCAGTACTTC

D gene: -
V gene: TRBV27
J gene: TRBJ1-2
clone size: -
CDR3 protein: CASSLSGTHGYTF
CDR3 DNA: TGTGCCAGCAGTTTATCGGGGACCCATGGCTACACCTTC

D gene: -
V gene: TRBV7-6
J gene: TRBJ2-6
clone size: few
CDR3 protein: CASSLGGWANVLTF
CDR3 DNA: TGTGCCAGCAGCTTAGGGGGTTGGGCCAACGTCCTGACTTTC

D gene: TRBD1
V gene: TRBV7-2
J gene: TRBJ2-7
clone size: medium-sized
CDR3 protein: CASSPTGVEQYF
CDR3 DNA: TGTGCCAGCAGCCCTACAGGGGTGGAGCAGTACTTC

D gene: -
V gene: TRBV11-2
J gene: TRBJ2-3
clone size: -
CDR3 protein: CASSLDLDTQYF
CDR3 DNA: TGTGCCAGCAGCTTAGATCTGGATACGCAGTATTTT

D gene: -
V gene: TRBV2
J gene: TRBJ2-7
clone size: -
CDR3 protein: CAMGRPYEQYF
CDR3 DNA: TGTGCCATGGGCCGACCCTACGAGCAGTACTTC

D gene: TRBD2
V gene: TRBV7-9
J gene: TRBJ2-1
clone size: few
CDR3 protein: CASSRTSNEQFF
CDR3 DNA: TGTGCCAGCAGCCGGACTAGTAATGAGCAGTTCTTC

D gene: -
V gene: TRBV4-3
J gene: TRBJ2-7
clone size: -
CDR3 protein: CASSLGLEGRWEQYF
CDR3 DNA: TGCGCCAGCAGCCTAGGGCTTGAGGGGCGCTGGGAGCAGTACTTC

D gene: -
V gene: TRBV5-5
J gene: TRBJ2-7
clone size: -
CDR3 protein: CASSSTAYEQYF
CDR3 DNA: TGTGCCAGCAGCTCAACAGCTTACGAGCAGTACTTC

D gene: -
V gene: TRBV7-9
J gene: TRBJ2-7
clone size: -
CDR3 protein: CASSLPGQGSSPSYEQYF
CDR3 DNA: TGTGCCAGCAGCTTACCGGGTCAGGGTAGTTCTCCATCCTACGAGCAGTACTTC

D gene: -
V gene: TRBV7-9
J gene: TRBJ1-5
clone size: large
CDR3 protein: CASSFAVNQPQHF
CDR3 DNA: TGTGCCAGCAGCTTTGCCGTCAATCAGCCCCAGCATTTT